The 30 T cell receptor beta chains listed next were all sequenced from one sample in a study of metastatic and nonmetastatic thyroid tumors. All patients reached thyroid surgery having received no treatment beforehand. TCRdb ran MiXCR on the PCR reads. The repertoire holds more than 20,000 clones, about 12% seen once, with around 24% in the top ten. The sample comprised blood. These receptors all stem from a female donor with papillary thyroid cancer or a benign thyroid nodule (not recorded which). Some clones in this sample may be carry-over from other donors' samples.

At least ten counts were recorded for this clone. This chain uses TRBV11-1 with TRBJ1-1, with a tentative D call TRBD1 (5 bases). V was pared by 2 bases and J by 8 bases, with 12 bases between. The CDR3 covers 13 residues. The germline V gene encodes CDR1 SGHAT and CDR2 FQDESV (reference sequence). CDR3 amino acids: CASSLRRRDEAFF. The CDR3 DNA sequence: TGTGCCAGCAGCTTACGCCGCCGGGACGAAGCTTTCTTT.

This clone was recorded a few times. The rearrangement joins TRBV9 to TRBJ2-3; 8 bases fit TRBD2. The CDR3 spans 14 residues. After removal of 3 bases from V and 4 bases from J, the junction contained 4 bases not matched to a gene. The V gene's germline CDR1 is SGDLS and CDR2 YYNGEE. The DNA of the CDR3 is TGTGCCAGCAGCGATCGGGGGGGCCCAGATACGCAGTATTTT. It translates to CASSDRGGPDTQYF.

This clone was seen many times. The rearrangement links TRBV25-1 to TRBJ2-2, with 9 positions matching TRBD1. J gave up 3 bases and V 4 bases, and 15 bases lay outside the gene matches. This CDR3 spans 19 amino acids. Germline CDR1 is MGHDK and CDR2 is SYGVNS. CDR3 amino acids: CASSGKTRDRAIDTGELFF. CDR3 sequence (DNA): TGTGCCAGCAGTGGAAAGACTAGGGACAGGGCTATTGACACCGGGGAGCTGTTTTTT.

This clone ranks as medium-sized (0.01 to 0.1%). This rearrangement joins TRBV6-1 to TRBJ1-1; D gene uncertain. CDR1 is MNHNS and CDR2 is SASEGT in the germline V gene. CDR3 size: 13 residues. V lost 8 bases to trimming and J lost 0 bases, with 10 bases between them. In DNA, the CDR3 is TGTGCCAGCTGGGGTTCGGTGAACACTGAAGCTTTCTTT. Amino acid sequence: CASWGSVNTEAFF.

This clone was counted only a few times. The chain couples TRBV10-3 to TRBJ1-1; TRBD1 matches 11 bases. The junction had 8 bases not matched to a gene; V was cut back by 3 bases and J by 5 bases. This CDR3 spans 16 amino acids. CDR1 and CDR2 from the germline V gene are ENHRY and SYGVKD. The CDR3: CAISDRIGQGATEAFF. CDR3 bases: TGTGCCATCAGTGATCGTATTGGACAGGGGGCGACTGAAGCTTTCTTT.

This clone was seen many times. V gene TRBV14 combines with J gene TRBJ2-2, with D maybe TRBD1 (6 bases). The length of the CDR3 is 15 residues. The V end was cut by 1 base, the J end by 6 bases, with 12 bases between. Germline CDR1 and CDR2: SGHDN and FVKESK. The CDR3 protein is CASSQAYRAAGELFF. Here the CDR3 DNA reads TGTGCCAGCAGCCAAGCCTACAGGGCAGCCGGGGAGCTGTTTTTT.

This clone was observed a handful of times. One base away lies a much larger clone, so this may be a sequencing read error. The chain has TRBV5-6 and TRBJ1-6, with unresolved D. Per the germline V gene, CDR1 is SGHDT and CDR2 is YYEEEE. Trimming took 4 bases from V and 5 from J, leaving 19 bases between them. This CDR3 spans 17 amino acids. In nucleotides, the CDR3 is TGTGCCAGCAGCACACCTATGCGGGGTAGTAATAATTCACCCCTCCACTTT. Its translation: CASSTPMRGSNNSPLHF.

In the case of this clone: Mismatch with germline at one junction end may stem from a read error. This chain joins TRBV27 and TRBJ1-2; 8 nucleotides line up with TRBD1. The V gene's germline CDR1 is MNHEY and CDR2 SMNVEV (reference sequence). This CDR3 is built from 15 residues. CDR3 coding DNA: TGTGCCAGCAGCTTATCAGGGGGCGGAGTCTATGGCTACACCTTC. Its protein product is CASSLSGGGVYGYTF.

In its sample, this clone was seen many times. The chain joins TRBV4-1 to TRBJ2-7; 12 positions match TRBD1. Looked up from germline, CDR1 is MGHRA and CDR2 is YSYEKL. J was trimmed by 3 bases and V by 3 bases; bases with no gene match: 3. The CDR3 runs to 15 residues. CDR3 protein: CASSHRDRGLYEQYF. CDR3 nucleotide sequence: TGCGCCAGCAGCCACCGGGACAGGGGGCTCTACGAGCAGTACTTC.

Many counts were recorded for this clone. This chain joins TRBV29-1 and TRBJ2-6; D not certain. In germline, CDR1 is SQVTM, CDR2 ANQGSEA. This CDR3 contains 12 residues. Trimming pared 4 bases from V and 4 bases from J, leaving 5 bases between. This chain's CDR3 is CSVAEGANVLTF. The CDR3 DNA is TGCAGCGTTGCGGAGGGGGCCAACGTCCTGACTTTC. Looking up the rest from reference TRBV29-1 and TRBJ2-6 gives the full variable domain: SAVISQKPSRDICQRGTSLTIQCQVDSQVTMMFWYRQQPGQSLTLIATANQGSEATYESGFVIDKFPISRPNLTFSTLTVSNMSPEDSSIYLCSVAEGANVLTFGAGSRLTVL.

This clone was counted at least ten times. This chain joins TRBV2 and TRBJ2-3; 8 bases fit TRBD1. The CDR3 length is 12 residues. Losses at the gene ends were 9 bases for V and 3 bases for J; bases not matched to a gene: 2. Looked up from germline, CDR1 is SNHLY and CDR2 is FYNNEI. Written as DNA, the CDR3 is TGTGCCAGTGGACAGGGAACAGATACGCAGTATTTT. It translates to CASGQGTDTQYF.

This clone is categorized as medium-sized. The chain couples TRBV6-1 to TRBJ1-2; no firm D call. Germline CDR1 reads MNHNS; CDR2 reads SASEGT. The CDR3 length is 13 residues. Trimming removed 9 bases from V and 3 bases from J, with 14 bases in between. DNA for the CDR3: TGTGCCAGTAAGGTTTCCTCCTACTATGGCTACACCTTC. This sequence encodes CASKVSSYYGYTF.

This clone appeared many times. This rearrangement joins TRBV18 to TRBJ2-1, with TRBD2 as a possible D gene (6 bases). Per germline, CDR1 KGHSH and CDR2 LQKENI. The CDR3 loop spans 12 amino acids. V was shortened by 6 bases and J by 7 bases, with 10 bases between the two germline ends. The CDR3: CASSRGGNEQFF. The CDR3 DNA sequence: TGTGCCAGCTCGCGTGGGGGGAATGAGCAGTTCTTC.

This clone was seen repeatedly, ten times or more. In DNA form, the CDR3 reads TGTGCCAGCAGTGAAGAGGGAGGCCAGGCCGGGGAGCTGTTTTTT. Amino acids: CASSEEGGQAGELFF. The V call is TRBV6-4, the J call TRBJ2-2; D possibly corresponds to TRBD2 (6 bases). Germline V lookup: CDR1 MRHNA, CDR2 SNTAGT. The CDR3 consists of 15 residues. The V and J ends lost 3 bases and 6 bases respectively, with 14 bases between them.

This clone has a handful of counts. One junction end disagrees with the germline gene, perhaps due to a read error. This sequence joins TRBV28 and TRBJ1-2; D uncertain. Germline values: CDR1 MDHEN, CDR2 SYDVKM. The CDR3 is 14 amino acids. The CDR3 loop is CVSRGRSGLYGYTF. The CDR3 nucleotides read TGTGTCAGCAGAGGCAGGTCTGGACTCTATGGCTACACCTTC.

The chain recombines TRBV3-1 with TRBJ1-6, with D possibly being TRBD1 (5 bases). Germline-derived CDR1 and CDR2 are LGHDT and YNNKEL (reference sequence). Deletions cut 1 base from V and 10 bases from J, with 14 bases between. CDR3 length equals 15 residues. The CDR3 DNA is TGTGCCAGCAGCCAAGGGGTGGGGGTTGGCTCACCCCTCCACTTT. Translated, it gives CASSQGVGVGSPLHF. Drawing the rest from reference TRBV3-1 and TRBJ1-6, the complete variable domain is DTAVSQTPKYLVTQMGNDKSIKCEQNLGHDTMYWYKQDSKKFLKIMFSYNNKELIINETVPNRFSPKSPDKAHLNLHINSLELGDSAVYFCASSQGVGVGSPLHFGNGTRLTVT.

This clone was observed once. V is TRBV4-1 and J is TRBJ2-7, with a possible D match to TRBD1 (5 bases). Trimming took off 6 bases at V and 0 bases at J, with 21 bases between the two ends. The CDR3 length is 17 residues. Germline CDR1 MGHRA, CDR2 YSYEKL. This chain's CDR3 is CASSSPLGRVGSYEQYF. The CDR3 nucleotides are TGCGCCAGCAGTTCCCCTCTGGGCAGGGTCGGCTCCTACGAGCAGTACTTC.

This clone was counted many times. The V call is TRBV28, the J call TRBJ2-3; 7 bases agree with TRBD1. This CDR3 contains 16 residues. Looked up from germline, CDR1 is MDHEN and CDR2 is SYDVKM. The trim removed 5 bases at V and 2 bases at J, leaving 10 bases unmatched. The CDR3: CASSTGQEWYTDTQYF. CDR3 DNA: TGTGCCAGCAGTACAGGACAGGAGTGGTACACAGATACGCAGTATTTT.

This clone rates as medium-sized. The V and J genes are TRBV10-3 and TRBJ2-6; D remains unclear. V was shortened by 0 bases and J by 0 bases, with 6 bases between the two germline ends. The CDR3 contains 16 residues. Per germline, CDR1 ENHRY and CDR2 SYGVKD. As DNA, the CDR3 is TGTGCCATCAGTGAGTCGGGTGGCTCTGGGGCCAACGTCCTGACTTTC. This sequence encodes CAISESGGSGANVLTF.

As for this clone: This clone may be a read error of a much larger clone one base away. The V gene is TRBV9, the J gene TRBJ2-5; TRBD1 matches 7 bases. CDR3 length: 14 amino acids. CDR1 is SGDLS, CDR2 YYNGEE, per germline. The CDR3 region has the DNA TGTGCCAGCAGCGCGACAGGGAACCAACAGACCCAGTACTTC. Protein sequence: CASSATGNQQTQYF.

The sample holds many counts of this clone. V usage is TRBV7-6 and J usage is TRBJ1-6; D unresolved. This CDR3 has 13 residues. V lost 1 base, J lost 13 bases, and 11 bases lay in between. In germline, CDR1 is SGHVS, CDR2 FNYEAQ. CDR3 residues: CASSLVTGDPLHF. CDR3 DNA sequence: TGTGCCAGCAGCTTAGTGACCGGGGATCCCCTCCACTTT.

Points on this clone: This may stem from a read error, because a much larger clone lies one nucleotide away. The rearrangement links TRBV7-7 to TRBJ2-5, with 11 bases that match TRBD2. Germline loops: CDR1 SSHAT, CDR2 FNYEAQ (reference sequence). The CDR3 totals 17 residues. V dropped 4 bases and J dropped 5; count of bases not matched to a gene: 12. The CDR3, as DNA: TGTGCCAGCAGCTCTAACCCTTTAGCGGGGGGGCGTGAGACCCAGTACTTC. As protein: CASSSNPLAGGRETQYF.

This clone was observed many times. J is TRBJ2-5 and V is TRBV4-1, with a weak D call TRBD2 (6 bases). The CDR3 covers 14 residues. V lost 4 bases, J lost 4 bases, and 13 bases lay in between. Germline V gene sequence: CDR1 MGHRA, CDR2 YSYEKL. In nucleotides, the CDR3 is TGCGCCAGCAGCCTCTTAGACGGGGGAGAGACCCAGTACTTC. Protein: CASSLLDGGETQYF.

This rearrangement joins TRBV6-1 to TRBJ2-7; perhaps TRBD1 as D (7 bases). The V and J ends lost 4 bases and 0 bases respectively, with 13 bases between them. The CDR3 has 15 amino acids. The germline V gene encodes CDR1 MNHNS and CDR2 SASEGT. The CDR3 region has the DNA TGTGCCAGCAGTGTGGCGGAGGGGGCCTCCTACGAGCAGTACTTC. This encodes CASSVAEGASYEQYF.

The rearrangement uses TRBV5-1 and TRBJ1-1; D unclear. V was shortened by 3 bases and J by 1 base, with 7 bases between the two germline ends. The CDR3 sequence is 13 residues long. Germline CDR1 reads SGHRS; CDR2 reads YFSETQ. The CDR3 loop is CASSWVGNTEAFF. As DNA, the CDR3 is TGCGCCAGCAGCTGGGTCGGGAACACTGAAGCTTTCTTT.

The sample holds a few counts of this clone. The CDR3 reads CASSLDSPSTDTQYF. The DNA of the CDR3 is TGTGCCAGCAGTTTGGACAGCCCTAGCACAGATACGCAGTATTTT. The rearrangement links TRBV28 to TRBJ2-3; TRBD1 might be the D (6 bases). CDR3 length equals 15 residues. Trimming stripped 3 bases from V and 0 bases from J, with 10 bases between. Germline V CDR1 and CDR2: MDHEN, SYDVKM. The variable domain in full, completed from reference TRBV28 and TRBJ2-3, reads DVKVTQSSRYLVKRTGEKVFLECVQDMDHENMFWYRQDPGLGLRLIYFSYDVKMKEKGDIPEGYSVSREKKERFSLILESASTNQTSMYLCASSLDSPSTDTQYFGPGTRLTVL.

The CDR3 region has the DNA TGTGCCAGCAGCCCGCGGGACAGGGGGCGCAACTATGGCTACACCTTC. Residues: CASSPRDRGRNYGYTF. V is TRBV14 and J is TRBJ1-2; 12 bases fit TRBD1. V dropped 4 bases and J dropped 2; count of bases not matched to a gene: 5. Germline V lookup: CDR1 SGHDN, CDR2 FVKESK. The CDR3 totals 16 residues. Variable domain in full (rest from reference TRBV14 and TRBJ1-2): EAGVTQFPSHSVIEKGQTVTLRCDPISGHDNLYWYRRVMGKEIKFLLHFVKESKQDESGMPNNRFLAERTGGTYSTLKVQPAELEDSGVYFCASSPRDRGRNYGYTFGSGTRLTVV.

This clone turned up a few times. The chain couples TRBV29-1 to TRBJ1-1; D ambiguous. The V gene's germline CDR1 is SQVTM and CDR2 ANQGSEA. V shed 7 bases and J shed 1 base, with 19 bases lying between them. The CDR3 is made up of 15 amino acids. The CDR3 reads CSAGPRLKGNTEAFF. DNA for the CDR3: TGCAGCGCCGGACCCCGTCTGAAGGGGAACACTGAAGCTTTCTTT.

This clone appeared many times. This chain uses TRBV5-1 with TRBJ2-1; TRBD1 matches 7 bases. V was pared by 2 bases and J by 4 bases, with 6 bases of the junction left unmatched. Germline assignment: CDR1 SGHRS and CDR2 YFSETQ. The CDR3 length is 15 residues. CDR3 residues: CASSLTGETYNEQFF. CDR3 bases: TGCGCCAGCAGCTTAACAGGGGAGACTTACAATGAGCAGTTCTTC. The full variable domain, with the rest looked up from reference TRBV5-1 and TRBJ2-1, is KAGVTQTPRYLIKTRGQQVTLSCSPISGHRSVSWYQQTPGQGLQFLFEYFSETQRNKGNFPGRFSGRQFSNSRSEMNVSTLELGDSALYLCASSLTGETYNEQFFGPGTRLTVL.

The genes are TRBV25-1 and TRBJ2-6, with TRBD1 matching over 10 bases. The CDR3 runs 18 residues. Germline V gene sequence: CDR1 MGHDK, CDR2 SYGVNS. Trimming at V came to 4 bases and at J to 14 bases, leaving 20 bases not matched to a gene. CDR3 DNA: TGTGCCAGCAGTGGTCTGGGACAGGGGTCTTCTGGGGCTAACTTCCTGACTTTC. It specifies CASSGLGQGSSGANFLTF.